The 2 T cell receptor beta chains presented below share a single source sample, sequenced in a study of shared clonotypes between healthy human individuals. Method: immunoSEQ multiplex PCR; TCRdb's copy keeps in-frame clones and lacks some. Of some 600,000 clones detected, about 96% appear once; the ten largest clones hold less than 0.13%. Terminally differentiated effector memory CD45RA+ cells were excluded from the naive CD8 cells, which were CD45RO-negative and positively selected for CCR7. Source material: naive CD8+ T cells sorted from blood. The receptors were sampled from a woman in her 30s in good health.

The genes are TRBV2 and TRBJ2-3; maybe TRBD2 (5 bases). Germline V gene data show CDR1 as SNHLY and CDR2 as FYNNEI. With 11 bases removed from V and 0 bases from J, the gap between germline ends came to 12 bases. This CDR3 is 13 amino acids long. The CDR3 nucleotides read TGTGCCCTGTTGGGAGATAGCACAGATACGCAGTATTTT. This encodes CALLGDSTDTQYF.

This chain joins TRBV7-9 and TRBJ1-1; D possibly corresponds to TRBD1 (6 bases). This CDR3 is 15 amino acids long. Germline lookup yields CDR1 SEHNR and CDR2 FQNEAQ (reference sequence). Trimming took off 5 bases at V and 4 bases at J, with 17 bases between the two ends. CDR3 in amino acids: CASSPRGQGSTEAFF. In DNA, the CDR3 is TGTGCCAGCAGCCCTAGAGGGCAGGGGAGCACTGAAGCTTTCTTT.